The present TCR beta chain was sequenced within a study of T-cell reconstitution after alpha-beta-depleted transplantation in children. Study findings and constraints: After one year, T-cell counts and TCRbeta diversity mostly came from new T cells. About two months after transplant, alpha-beta T cells reportedly came from several hundred expanded graft clones.

This clonotype has more than one count but fewer than ten. Its antigen is not identified. Unique molecular identifiers featured in how the TCRbeta library was prepared. TCRdb fed the PCR reads into MiXCR, producing one record per CDR3 protein. The data show about a million distinct CDR3 sequences, about 29% seen once. This CDR3 contains 18 residues. V dropped 4 bases and J dropped 5; count of bases not matched to a gene: 16. The germline gives CDR1 LGHDT, CDR2 YNNKEL (reference sequence). The sequencing used PBMCs, mostly from graft donor cells, collected 360 days after TCRalphabeta/CD19-depleted stem cell transplant. This receptor was obtained from a boy less than two years old who had a stem cell transplant for SCID, so the T cells may come from the graft donor. This rearrangement joins TRBV3-1 to TRBJ2-1, with TRBD2 identical over 8 bases. The CDR3 nucleotides are TGTGCCAGCAGCCCGCATTCCCCGGGACTAGGGGGTCACAATGAGCAGTTCTTC. This translates into CASSPHSPGLGGHNEQFF.